This entry describes one T cell receptor beta chain. The antigen is unknown. The source of the sample is a study of cytomegalovirus exposure and HLA in healthy donors. Whole-study context: The Caucasian-associated ancestry cluster held roughly 78% of 300 to 500 genotyped donors. Findings of the study overall: Analyzed later, association rates of TCRs varied across HLA loci, with DRB1 most and HLA-C fewest.

The PCR contained 60 Vbeta and 13 Jbeta primers. The assay was immunoSEQ multiplex PCR, and TCRdb's table has in-frame clones only and misses some. The sample table includes about 140,000 clones. The TCR sequence derives from a man aged 35-49 years in good health and CMV-seronegative. The sequencing input was PBMCs.

This CDR3 reads CASSESRWPVPCTDTQYF. CDR3 in DNA: TGCGCCAGCAGTGAGTCGAGGTGGCCAGTACCATGCACAGATACGCAGTATTTT. The chain combines TRBV10-1 with TRBJ2-3; D ambiguous. The CDR3 length is 18 residues. CDR1 WNHNN and CDR2 SYGVQD come from the germline V gene (reference sequence). Trimming stripped 0 bases from V and 1 base from J, with 17 bases between.